The subject of this entry is one TCR beta chain. The antigen is not known. The data belong to a study of human T cells and chemical hapten exposure. General observations from the study: In comparison with controls, expanded TCRs gave rise to a significantly larger number of large CDR3 similarity clusters. Sensitizing with DPC caused no change in TCRs above 1 in 1000 frequency. Patch test score rose with PT1 expanded TCR count, significant at thresholds 8, 16 and 32, not 4.

Indicated time point: patch test 3, about 24 weeks after DPC sensitization. Stated treatment: therapeutic diphenylcyclopropenone sensitization with weekly scalp DPC. The study extracted total RNA from unfractionated whole blood. Within the library, unique molecular identifiers were attached to each individual cDNA molecule. TCRdb passed the RACE reads through MiXCR, listing each CDR3 protein once. The data show under 50,000 distinct CDR3 sequences, with over 7.5% seen just once and 26% held by the top ten. This CDR3 has 13 amino acids. V dropped 2 bases and J dropped 7 bases, with 9 bases sitting between them. Germline V CDR1 and CDR2: LGHNA, YSLEER.

The rearrangement links TRBV4-3 to TRBJ1-5; TRBD1 is a possible D gene (6 bases). The clonotype comes from a man in his forties or fifties with alopecia areata. Some clones in this sample may be carry-over from other donors' samples. Sequencing used whole blood, obtained in connection with sensitization to the hapten diphenylcyclopropenone (DPC). As DNA, the CDR3 is TGCGCCAGCAGCCAACACAGGGAACAGCCCCAGCATTTT. Protein product: CASSQHREQPQHF.